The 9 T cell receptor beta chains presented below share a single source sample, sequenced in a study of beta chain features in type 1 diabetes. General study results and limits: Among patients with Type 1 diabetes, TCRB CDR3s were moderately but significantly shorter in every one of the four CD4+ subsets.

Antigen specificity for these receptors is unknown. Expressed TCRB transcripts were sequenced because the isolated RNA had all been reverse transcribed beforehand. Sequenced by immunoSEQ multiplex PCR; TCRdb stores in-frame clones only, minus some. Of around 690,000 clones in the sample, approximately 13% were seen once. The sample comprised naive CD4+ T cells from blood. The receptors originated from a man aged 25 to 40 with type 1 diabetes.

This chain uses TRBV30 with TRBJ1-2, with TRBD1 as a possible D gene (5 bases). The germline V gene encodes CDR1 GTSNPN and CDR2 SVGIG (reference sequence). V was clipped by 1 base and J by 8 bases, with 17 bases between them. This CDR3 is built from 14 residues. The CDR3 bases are TGTGCCTGGAGTGGTTTCCCAGGTCAGGGAGGCTACACCTTC. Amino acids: CAWSGFPGQGGYTF.

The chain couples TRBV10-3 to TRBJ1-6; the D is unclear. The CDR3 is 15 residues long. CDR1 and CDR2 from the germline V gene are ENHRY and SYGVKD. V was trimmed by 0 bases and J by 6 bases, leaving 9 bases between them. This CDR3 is CAISESGLGNSPLHF. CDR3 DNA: TGTGCCATCAGTGAGTCGGGCCTGGGTAATTCACCCCTCCACTTT.

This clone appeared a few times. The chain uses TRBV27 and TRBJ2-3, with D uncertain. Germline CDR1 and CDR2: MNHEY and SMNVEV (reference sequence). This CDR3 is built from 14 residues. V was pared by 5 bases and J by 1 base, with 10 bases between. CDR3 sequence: CASSVAAGTDTQYF. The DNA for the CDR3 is TGTGCCAGCAGTGTAGCCGCCGGCACAGATACGCAGTATTTT.

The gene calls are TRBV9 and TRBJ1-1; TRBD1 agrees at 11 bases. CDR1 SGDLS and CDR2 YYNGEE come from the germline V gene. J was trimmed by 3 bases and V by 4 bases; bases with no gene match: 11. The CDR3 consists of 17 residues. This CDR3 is CASSPGQGEDWDTEAFF. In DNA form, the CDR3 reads TGTGCCAGCAGCCCGGGACAGGGGGAGGATTGGGACACTGAAGCTTTCTTT.

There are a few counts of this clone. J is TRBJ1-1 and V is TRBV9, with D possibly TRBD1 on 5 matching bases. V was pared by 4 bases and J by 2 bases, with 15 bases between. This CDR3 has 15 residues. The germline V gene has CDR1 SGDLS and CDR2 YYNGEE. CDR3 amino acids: CASSSQGRENTEAFF. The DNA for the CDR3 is TGTGCCAGCAGCTCTCAGGGACGGGAAAACACTGAAGCTTTCTTT.

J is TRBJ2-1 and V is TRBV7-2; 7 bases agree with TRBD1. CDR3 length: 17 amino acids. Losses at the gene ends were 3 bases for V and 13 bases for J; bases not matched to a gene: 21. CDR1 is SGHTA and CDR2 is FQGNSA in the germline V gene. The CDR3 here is CASSLEFDYRGLTPQFF. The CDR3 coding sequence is TGTGCCAGCAGCTTGGAATTTGATTACAGGGGCCTAACCCCACAGTTCTTC.

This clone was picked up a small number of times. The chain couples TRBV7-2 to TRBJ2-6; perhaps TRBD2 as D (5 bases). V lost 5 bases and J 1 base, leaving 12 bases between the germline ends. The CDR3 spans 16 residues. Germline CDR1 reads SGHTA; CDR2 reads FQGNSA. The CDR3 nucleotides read TGTGCCAGCAGCACCCGGACTGCGTCTGGGGCCAACGTCCTGACTTTC. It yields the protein CASSTRTASGANVLTF.

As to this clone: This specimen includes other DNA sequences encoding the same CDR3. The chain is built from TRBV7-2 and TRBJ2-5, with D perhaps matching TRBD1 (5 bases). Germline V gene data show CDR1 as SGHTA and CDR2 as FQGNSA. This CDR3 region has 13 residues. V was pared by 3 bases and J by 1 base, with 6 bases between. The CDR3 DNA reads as TGTGCCAGCAGCTTGACAGTCCAAGAGACCCAGTACTTC. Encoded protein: CASSLTVQETQYF.

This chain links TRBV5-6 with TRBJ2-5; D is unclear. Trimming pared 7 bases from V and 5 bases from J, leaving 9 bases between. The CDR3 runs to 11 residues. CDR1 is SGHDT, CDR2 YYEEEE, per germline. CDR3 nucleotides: TGTGCCAGCGCTAAGGAGGAGACCCAGTACTTC. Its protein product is CASAKEETQYF.